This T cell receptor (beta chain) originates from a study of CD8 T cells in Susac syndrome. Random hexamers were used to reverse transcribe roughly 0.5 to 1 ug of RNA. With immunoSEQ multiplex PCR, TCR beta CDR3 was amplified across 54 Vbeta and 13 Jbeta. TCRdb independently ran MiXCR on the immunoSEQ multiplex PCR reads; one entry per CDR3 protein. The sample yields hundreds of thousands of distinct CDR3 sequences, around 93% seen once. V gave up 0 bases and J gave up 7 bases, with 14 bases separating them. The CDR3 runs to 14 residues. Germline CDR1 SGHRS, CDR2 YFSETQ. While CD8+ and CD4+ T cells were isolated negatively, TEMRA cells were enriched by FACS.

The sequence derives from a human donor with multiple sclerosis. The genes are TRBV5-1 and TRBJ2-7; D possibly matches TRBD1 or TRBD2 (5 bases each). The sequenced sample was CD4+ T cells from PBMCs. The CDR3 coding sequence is TGCGCCAGCAGCTTGGGCGAGGGGCTTGGGGAGCAGTACTTC. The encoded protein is CASSLGEGLGEQYF.